This T cell receptor (beta chain) was identified during a study of blood T cell repertoires in COVID-19. Study-wide background: PBMCs, B-cell-depleted T cells, or T cells were the source of the cDNA or gDNA that made up the material.

The authors' processing: Estimated nucleated cell counts came from reference gene primer amplification. Generated by immunoSEQ multiplex PCR, the TCRdb table keeps only in-frame clones and is missing some. For V, J and clone size, that table is used; D and trimming come from the DNA. The table shows tens of thousands of clones, with 65% to 90% occurring only once. The germline CDR1 and CDR2 sequences are LGHNA and YNFKEQ. The CDR3 has 19 amino acids. V was cut by 2 bases and J by 7 bases, with 27 bases left in between. Sequenced material: peripheral blood. The chain has TRBV4-2 and TRBJ2-1, with D possibly TRBD2 on 7 matching bases. The TCR sequence derives from a woman of 80 years or more with COVID-19, enrolled during active disease. CDR3 sequence: CASSQSPGGVSGGLNEQFF. For the CDR3, the DNA is TGTGCCAGCAGCCAAAGCCCGGGGGGCGTCTCCGGGGGTTTAAATGAGCAGTTCTTC.